This T cell receptor (beta chain) was recovered during a study of T cell clones after liver transplantation. Method: immunoSEQ multiplex PCR; TCRdb's copy keeps in-frame clones and lacks some. Counted here are around 30,000 clones, approximately 96% occurring once; the ten biggest clones make up about 24%. The germline V gene has CDR1 SGHNT and CDR2 YENEEA. This CDR3 is 14 amino acids long. The ends were cut back, 3 bases at V and 2 bases at J, with 11 bases in the middle. This TCR came from a human patient who received a liver transplant. Some T cells here may be from the graft donor. V usage is TRBV11-3 and J usage is TRBJ2-7; no clear D gene. The sample consisted of CD8+ T cells from blood, taken 12 months after liver transplant. For the CDR3, the DNA is TGTGCCAGCAGCTTCCGGATGAGTCCCTACGAGCAGTACTTC. It is translated as CASSFRMSPYEQYF.